These 9 T cell receptor beta chains were all obtained from the same sample, sequenced in a study of T cell responses to AZD1222 COVID-19 vaccine. Libraries were prepared by immunoSEQ multiplex PCR; TCRdb keeps only in-frame clonotypes and omits some of them. Among under 95,000 clones listed, roughly 90% were seen once. The input for sequencing was peripheral blood, taken 28 days after the second AZD1222 dose. The receptors stem from an adult who received the AZD1222 COVID-19 vaccine.

CDR3 in amino acids: CASSYRGPRTDTQYF. DNA of the CDR3: TGTGCCAGTAGTTACAGGGGGCCTAGGACAGATACGCAGTATTTT. The V call is TRBV19, the J call TRBJ2-3; the match to TRBD1 covers 9 bases. The CDR3 is made up of 15 amino acids. Germline CDR1 and CDR2: LNHDA and SQIVND (reference sequence). J lost 3 bases, V lost 5 bases, and 6 bases had no gene match.

The gene calls are TRBV7-9 and TRBJ2-7, with 8 bases matching TRBD2. CDR3 length: 15 amino acids. Germline-derived CDR1 and CDR2 are SEHNR and FQNEAQ (reference sequence). Losses at the gene ends were 1 base for V and 6 bases for J; bases not matched to a gene: 8. The chain's CDR3 is CASSLVPGGPSEQYF. CDR3 in DNA: TGTGCCAGCAGCTTAGTTCCGGGAGGGCCTAGCGAGCAGTACTTC.

The chain links TRBV2 to TRBJ1-6; D is possibly TRBD1 (5 bases). Between the trimmed V and J ends, which lost 5 bases and 7 bases, there was a span of 18 bases. The germline CDR1 and CDR2 sequences are SNHLY and FYNNEI. This CDR3 has 16 amino acids. The CDR3 protein is CASSTPGPRGNSPLHF. DNA for the CDR3: TGTGCCAGCAGTACACCGGGTCCCCGGGGGAATTCACCCCTCCACTTT.

The chain has TRBV19 and TRBJ2-4; TRBD1 agrees at 8 bases. Per germline, CDR1 LNHDA and CDR2 SQIVND (reference sequence). J was trimmed by 0 bases and V by 2 bases; bases with no gene match: 6. The CDR3 extends over 17 amino acids. The CDR3 coding sequence is TGTGCCAGTAGTATATACAGGGGGAGCCTAGCCAAAAACATTCAGTACTTC. Translating it yields CASSIYRGSLAKNIQYF.

This chain connects TRBV24-1 to TRBJ1-2, with D unresolved. The CDR3 is made up of 14 amino acids. Trimming removed 4 bases from V and 5 bases from J, with 13 bases in between. Per germline, CDR1 KGHDR and CDR2 SFDVKD. Here the CDR3 DNA reads TGTGCCACCAGTGACGGGAGGGTCCCGTATGGCTACACCTTC. Its protein is CATSDGRVPYGYTF.

The V gene is TRBV3-1 (or the pseudogene TRBV3-2), the J gene TRBJ2-3, with no clear D. V was cut by 0 bases and J by 4 bases, with 2 bases left in between. The germline gives CDR1 LGHDT, CDR2 YNNKEL (reference sequence). The CDR3 sequence is 12 residues long. The CDR3 here is CASSQDADTQYF. The CDR3 nucleotides read TGTGCCAGCAGCCAAGATGCAGATACGCAGTATTTT.

This sequence joins TRBV12-5 and TRBJ2-7; 11 nucleotides agree with TRBD2. The length of the CDR3 is 15 residues. Germline-derived CDR1 and CDR2 are LGHNT and FRNRAP. Germline trimming cut 7 bases from V and 2 bases from J; bases unmatched to any gene: 7. The CDR3 spells CASATSGSGTYEQYF. The CDR3 coding sequence is TGTGCTAGTGCCACTAGCGGGAGTGGGACCTACGAGCAGTACTTC.

This rearrangement joins TRBV6-1 to TRBJ1-1; tentatively, D is TRBD1 (5 bases). Germline V gene lookup returns CDR1 MNHNS and CDR2 SASEGT. This CDR3 is built from 13 residues. With 2 bases removed from V and 1 base from J, the gap between germline ends came to 5 bases. CDR3 loop: CASSERGNTEAFF. CDR3 in DNA: TGTGCCAGCAGTGAAAGGGGGAACACTGAAGCTTTCTTT.

This rearrangement joins TRBV5-6 to TRBJ1-1; TRBD1 might be the D (6 bases). CDR1 SGHDT and CDR2 YYEEEE come from the germline V gene. The CDR3 totals 14 residues. Trimming pared 2 bases from V and 5 bases from J, leaving 13 bases between. DNA of the CDR3: TGTGCCAGCAGCTTCGAACCAACAGGGACTGAAGCTTTCTTT. Translating it yields CASSFEPTGTEAFF.